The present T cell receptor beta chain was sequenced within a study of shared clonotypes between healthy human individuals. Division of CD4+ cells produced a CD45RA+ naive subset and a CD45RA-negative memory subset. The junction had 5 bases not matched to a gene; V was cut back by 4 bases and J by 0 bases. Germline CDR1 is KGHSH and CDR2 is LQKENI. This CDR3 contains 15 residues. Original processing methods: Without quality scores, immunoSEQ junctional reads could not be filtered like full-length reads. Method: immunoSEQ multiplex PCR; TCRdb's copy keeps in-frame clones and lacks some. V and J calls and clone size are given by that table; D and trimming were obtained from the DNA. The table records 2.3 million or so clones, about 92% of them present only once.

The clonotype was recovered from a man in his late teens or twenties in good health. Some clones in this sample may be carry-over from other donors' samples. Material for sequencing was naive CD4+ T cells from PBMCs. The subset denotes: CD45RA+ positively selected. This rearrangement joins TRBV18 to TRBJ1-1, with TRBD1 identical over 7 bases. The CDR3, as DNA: TGTGCCAGCTCACTTTCGGGACAGTTGAACACTGAAGCTTTCTTT. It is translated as CASSLSGQLNTEAFF.